The sequence of this T cell receptor beta chain was determined in a study of patients and donors after allogeneic stem cell transplantation. TCRdb re-derived calls from the RT-PCR reads in MiXCR, one entry per CDR3 protein. The repertoire has 98,000 or so distinct CDR3 sequences, around 38% of them found once; the top ten carry around 30%. The CDR3 is 18 amino acids. The germline gives CDR1 SGHAT, CDR2 FQNNGV. V lost 1 base and J lost 0, with 16 bases in between. The sequence came from a human donor who was either an allogeneic HSCT recipient or a stem cell or donor lymphocyte infusion donor (not recorded which). It is not recorded whose cells these are; they may come from a transplant donor. V and J are TRBV11-2 and TRBJ2-4; D might be TRBD2 (6 bases). Sequenced material: blood, either unsorted or a sorted T cell fraction (not recorded which). CDR3 sequence reads: CASSLGRGGEIAKNIQYF. The CDR3 DNA is TGTGCCAGCAGCTTAGGTCGGGGAGGAGAAATAGCCAAAAACATTCAGTACTTC. The variable domain in full, completed from reference TRBV11-2 and TRBJ2-4, reads EAGVAQSPRYKIIEKRQSVAFWCNPISGHATLYWYQQILGQGPKLLIQFQNNGVVDDSQLPKDRFSAERLKGVDSTLKIQPAKLEDSAVYLCASSLGRGGEIAKNIQYFGAGTRLSVL.